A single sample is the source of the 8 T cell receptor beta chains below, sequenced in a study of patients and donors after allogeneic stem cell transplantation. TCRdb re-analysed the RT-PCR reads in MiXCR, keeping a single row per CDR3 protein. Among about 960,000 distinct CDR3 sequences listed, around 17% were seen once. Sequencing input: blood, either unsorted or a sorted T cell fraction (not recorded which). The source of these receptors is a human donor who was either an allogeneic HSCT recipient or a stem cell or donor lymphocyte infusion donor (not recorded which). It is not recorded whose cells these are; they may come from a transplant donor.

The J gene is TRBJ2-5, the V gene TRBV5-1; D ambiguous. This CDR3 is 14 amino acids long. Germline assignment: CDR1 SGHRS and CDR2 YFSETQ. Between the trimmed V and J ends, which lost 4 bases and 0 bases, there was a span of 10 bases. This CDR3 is CASSMGQYQETQYF. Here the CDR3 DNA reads TGCGCCAGCAGCATGGGTCAGTACCAAGAGACCCAGTACTTC.

CDR3 coding DNA: TGTGCCAGCGGTCCCGGTCTAGCGCCTTACAATGAGCAGTTCTTC. Translating gives CASGPGLAPYNEQFF. The gene calls are TRBV6-1 and TRBJ2-1; tentatively, D is TRBD2 (6 bases). Trimming stripped 8 bases from V and 4 bases from J, with 18 bases between. Germline lookup yields CDR1 MNHNS and CDR2 SASEGT. The CDR3 covers 15 residues.

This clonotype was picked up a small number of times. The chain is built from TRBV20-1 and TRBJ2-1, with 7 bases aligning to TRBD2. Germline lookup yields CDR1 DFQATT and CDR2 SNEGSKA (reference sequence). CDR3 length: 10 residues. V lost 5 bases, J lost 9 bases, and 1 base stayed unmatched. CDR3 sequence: CSAWEGEQFF. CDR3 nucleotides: TGCAGTGCTTGGGAGGGTGAGCAGTTCTTC.

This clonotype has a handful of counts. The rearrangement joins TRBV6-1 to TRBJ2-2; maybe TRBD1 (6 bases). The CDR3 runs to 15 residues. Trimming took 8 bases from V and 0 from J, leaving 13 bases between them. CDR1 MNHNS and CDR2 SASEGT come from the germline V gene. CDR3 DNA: TGTGCCAGCCGGAGAGGGACAACGAACACCGGGGAGCTGTTTTTT. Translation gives CASRRGTTNTGELFF.

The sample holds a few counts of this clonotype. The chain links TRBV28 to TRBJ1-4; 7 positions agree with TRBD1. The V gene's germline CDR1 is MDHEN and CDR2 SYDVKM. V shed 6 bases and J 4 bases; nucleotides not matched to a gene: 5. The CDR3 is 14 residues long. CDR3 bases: TGTGCCAGCAGCCAGACAGGGAGTAATGAAAAACTGTTTTTT. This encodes CASSQTGSNEKLFF. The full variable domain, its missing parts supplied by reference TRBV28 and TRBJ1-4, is DVKVTQSSRYLVKRTGEKVFLECVQDMDHENMFWYRQDPGLGLRLIYFSYDVKMKEKGDIPEGYSVSREKKERFSLILESASTNQTSMYLCASSQTGSNEKLFFGSGTQLSVL.

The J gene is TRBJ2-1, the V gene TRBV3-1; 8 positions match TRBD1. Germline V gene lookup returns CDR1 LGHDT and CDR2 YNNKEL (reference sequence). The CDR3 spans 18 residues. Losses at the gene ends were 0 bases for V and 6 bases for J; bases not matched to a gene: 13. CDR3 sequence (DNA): TGTGCCAGCAGCCAAGACCGCCTAGACAGGGGCCGGTCCAATGAGCAGTTCTTC. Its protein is CASSQDRLDRGRSNEQFF.

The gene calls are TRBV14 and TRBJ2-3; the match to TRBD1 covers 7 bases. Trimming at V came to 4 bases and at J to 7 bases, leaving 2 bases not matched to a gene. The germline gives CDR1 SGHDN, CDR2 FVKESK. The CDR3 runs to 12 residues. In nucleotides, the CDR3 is TGTGCCAGCAGCCCGGACAGGAATACGCAGTATTTT. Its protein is CASSPDRNTQYF. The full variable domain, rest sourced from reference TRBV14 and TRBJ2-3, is EAGVTQFPSHSVIEKGQTVTLRCDPISGHDNLYWYRRVMGKEIKFLLHFVKESKQDESGMPNNRFLAERTGGTYSTLKVQPAELEDSGVYFCASSPDRNTQYFGPGTRLTVL.

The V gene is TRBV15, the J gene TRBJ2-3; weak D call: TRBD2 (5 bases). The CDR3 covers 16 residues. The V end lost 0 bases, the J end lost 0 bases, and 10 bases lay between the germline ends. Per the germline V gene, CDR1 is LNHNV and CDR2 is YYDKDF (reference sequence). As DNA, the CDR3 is TGTGCCACCAGCAGAGATCGGGGTGCTAGCACAGATACGCAGTATTTT. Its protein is CATSRDRGASTDTQYF.